Listed below are T cell receptor beta chains from one sample, sequenced in a study of CD8 T cells in Susac syndrome. Via MiXCR, TCRdb re-called the immunoSEQ multiplex PCR reads, giving one row per CDR3 protein. The table includes about 300,000 distinct CDR3 sequences, under 95% detected once. What was sequenced was CD4+ T cells from PBMCs. The receptors derive from a human donor with multiple sclerosis. The CDR3 runs from the conserved cysteine through the conserved F or W. The D gene is left open where the match is weak. Part of the rows lack a size; the others show once, few, many or a class for expanded clones.

j_call clone_size v_call d_call cdr3_length cdr3_nt cdr3_aa
TRBJ1-1 NA TRBV19 NA 13 TGTGCCAGTACACTCTCCCGGCGGACTGAAGCTTTCTTT CASTLSRRTEAFF
TRBJ1-1 NA TRBV20-1 NA 15 TGCAGTGCTCTCACCCCAGGCAGGTTCCCCGCTGAAGCTTTCTTT CSALTPGRFPAEAFF
TRBJ2-1 NA TRBV19 TRBD2 15 TGTGCCAGTAGCGCACTAGCGGGGGGTTACAATGAGCAGTTCTTC CASSALAGGYNEQFF
TRBJ1-2 NA TRBV14 NA 14 TGTGCCAGCAGCCAGAGTGACTGGAACTATGGCTACACCTTC CASSQSDWNYGYTF
TRBJ2-2 NA TRBV12-3/TRBV12-4 TRBD2 18 TGTGCCAGCAGCGCGACTAGCGGGGGGATACTGAACACCGGGGAGCTGTTTTTT CASSATSGGILNTGELFF
TRBJ2-1 NA TRBV3-1 NA 15 TGTGCCAGCAGCCAAGCACTAGCCAGCTACAATGAGCAGTTCTTC CASSQALASYNEQFF
TRBJ2-7 NA TRBV12-3/TRBV12-4 NA 12 TGTGCCAGCAGTCCCGGGGGTTGGGAGCAGTACTTC CASSPGGWEQYF
TRBJ1-5 NA TRBV12-3/TRBV12-4 TRBD1 15 TGTGCCAGCAGTTTAGCACAGGGGCGCAATCAGCCCCAGCATTTT CASSLAQGRNQPQHF
TRBJ2-1 NA TRBV28 NA 16 TGTGCCAGCAGCTCCGGGACTTATGGCTCCTACAATGAGCAGTTCTTC CASSSGTYGSYNEQFF
TRBJ1-3 NA TRBV20-1 NA 14 TGCAGTGCTCTTAGACAGGTCTCTGGAAACACCATATATTTT CSALRQVSGNTIYF
TRBJ2-7 NA TRBV28 TRBD1 16 TGTGCCAGCAGTTCCCCCGGACAGGGGGCGCGCGACGAGCAGTACTTC CASSSPGQGARDEQYF
TRBJ2-7 NA TRBV5-1 TRBD2 14 TGCGCCAGCAGCTTTAGCGGGGGGTACTACGAGCAGTACTTC CASSFSGGYYEQYF
TRBJ2-3 NA TRBV20-1 NA 13 TGCACCGTGCGGGGCGGGGCCACAGATACGCAGTATTTT CTVRGGATDTQYF
TRBJ1-5 NA TRBV7-9 NA 15 TGTGCCAGCAGCTTGGGAGGACACCTCAATCAGCCCCAGCATTTT CASSLGGHLNQPQHF
TRBJ2-2 once TRBV2 NA 13 TGTGCCAGCAGGTCCCTGAACACCGGGGAGCTGTTTTTT CASRSLNTGELFF
TRBJ2-5 once TRBV20-1 TRBD2 15 TGCAGTGCTAGAGAGACTAGCGGGATTGGCGAGACCCAGTACTTC CSARETSGIGETQYF
TRBJ1-1 NA TRBV2 NA 13 TGTGCCACTAAACAGGAGAGGAACACTGAAGCTTTCTTT CATKQERNTEAFF
TRBJ2-7 once TRBV5-1 NA 14 TGCGCCAGCAGCTTGTCAACAGGAGTTTACGAGCAGTACTTC CASSLSTGVYEQYF
TRBJ2-3 once TRBV30 TRBD2 11 TGTGCCTGGAGGGGGGGGGATACGCAGTATTTT CAWRGGDTQYF
TRBJ1-3 NA TRBV5-4 TRBD1 18 TGTGCCAGCAGCTCCGGGACAGTGGCTAAGGGTCCTGGAAACACCATATATTTT CASSSGTVAKGPGNTIYF
TRBJ2-7 few TRBV12-3/TRBV12-4 NA 11 TGTGCCAGCACCGCTGGGGGCGAGCAGTACTTC CASTAGGEQYF
TRBJ2-7 NA TRBV29-1 NA 12 TGCAGCGTTCTAGGGCTCTCCTACGAGCAGTACTTC CSVLGLSYEQYF
TRBJ2-1 NA TRBV7-9 NA 16 TGTGCCAGCAGCCCCACAGAAGGGCGCTCCTACAATGAGCAGTTCTTC CASSPTEGRSYNEQFF
TRBJ1-1 NA TRBV9 TRBD1 13 TGTGCCAGCAGCGGGGGACAGGGCCCTGAAGCTTTCTTT CASSGGQGPEAFF
TRBJ2-3 NA TRBV7-9 TRBD2 17 TGTGCCAGCAGCTTAGCCCCCCCTGGACTAGCGGGAGATACGCAGTATTTT CASSLAPPGLAGDTQYF
TRBJ2-1 NA TRBV12-3/TRBV12-4 TRBD1 19 TGTGCCAGCAGCCCCGGGACAGGGGGCACGCTAGGGGGCCGCGATGAGCAGTTCTTC CASSPGTGGTLGGRDEQFF
TRBJ2-1 NA TRBV5-1 TRBD2 16 TGCGCCAGCAGCTTGAGACTAGCGGGGCCGCAATACGAGCAGTTCTTC CASSLRLAGPQYEQFF
TRBJ2-7 NA TRBV4-1 TRBD2 15 TGCGCCAGCAGCCAAGTCGGGAGGCGCCCCTACGAGCAGTACTTC CASSQVGRRPYEQYF
TRBJ1-1 NA TRBV7-9 NA 14 TGTGCCAGCAGCTTACATGGGGCTAAGACTGAAGCTTTCTTT CASSLHGAKTEAFF
TRBJ2-4 NA TRBV20-1 NA 13 TGCAGTCCGCTTCACCTAGCCAAAAACATTCAGTACTTC CSPLHLAKNIQYF
TRBJ2-5 NA TRBV11-2 NA 16 TGTGCCAGCCGAGCTCCTGGGCGGGGTGGACAAGAGACCCAGTACTTC CASRAPGRGGQETQYF
TRBJ2-3 NA TRBV5-1 NA 15 TGCGCCAGCAGCTTGGGTTTACCCAACACAGATACGCAGTATTTT CASSLGLPNTDTQYF
TRBJ2-2 NA TRBV2 TRBD2 16 TGTGCCAGCAGTGAATATGGCGGGAGGCTCACCGGGGAGCTGTTTTTT CASSEYGGRLTGELFF
TRBJ1-5 NA TRBV6-5 TRBD1 15 TGTGCCAGCAGTCTGGCAGGGGGAGCGTATCAGCCCCAGCATTTT CASSLAGGAYQPQHF
TRBJ2-3 few TRBV6-5 TRBD1 13 TGTGCCAGCAGGGGGACAGGGTTTGATACGCAGTATTTT CASRGTGFDTQYF
TRBJ1-1 NA TRBV12-3/TRBV12-4 NA 14 TGTGCCAGCAGTTTAGCCTTTGACAGCGCGTCGGCTTTCTTT CASSLAFDSASAFF
TRBJ1-1 NA TRBV20-1 TRBD1 14 TGCAGTGCTAGCGCGACCGGGACAGCAAATGAAGCTTTCTTT CSASATGTANEAFF
TRBJ1-1 NA TRBV12-3/TRBV12-4 NA 13 TGTGCCAGCAACTCCAGGATGAACACTGAAGCTTTCTTT CASNSRMNTEAFF
TRBJ2-2 NA TRBV6-2/TRBV6-3 TRBD2 15 TGTGCCAGCAGACGAAGCGGGAGAACTAACGGGGAGCTGTTTTTT CASRRSGRTNGELFF
TRBJ2-7 NA TRBV7-2 NA 14 TGTGCCAGCGCCGGAGGCGGTCACTCCTACGAGCAGTACTTC CASAGGGHSYEQYF
TRBJ2-1 NA TRBV25-1 TRBD2 14 TGTGCCAGCACAAGCGGGGTTTCCTACAATGAGCAGTTCTTC CASTSGVSYNEQFF
TRBJ2-2 NA TRBV7-9 NA 13 TGTGCCAGCAGCTCCCCTGGAACCGGGGAGCTGTTTTTT CASSSPGTGELFF
TRBJ2-4 NA TRBV23-1 NA 10 TGCGCCAGCAGCCAAGCTTTTCGGGGGTTC CASSQAFRGF
TRBJ2-7 NA TRBV4-1 NA 15 TGCGCCAGCAGCCGAAGACATACTCTCTCCTACGAGCAGTACTTC CASSRRHTLSYEQYF
TRBJ2-3 NA TRBV7-9 TRBD2 16 TGTGCCAGCAGCCTAGAGGCGGGGGGGCCGACAGATACGCAGTATTTT CASSLEAGGPTDTQYF
TRBJ1-2 NA TRBV18 TRBD1 16 TGTGCCAGCTCGGATACCTTAGGGACAGTCATCTATGGCTACACCTTC CASSDTLGTVIYGYTF
TRBJ2-5 NA TRBV7-2 TRBD2 16 TGTGCCAGCAGCCCAGCGGGACTAGCGGGGGGGGAGACCCAGTACTTC CASSPAGLAGGETQYF
TRBJ2-2 NA TRBV3-1 TRBD2 15 TGTGCCAGCAGCCAAGGACTAGCGGGGACCGGGGAGCTGTTTTTT CASSQGLAGTGELFF